This is a list of T cell receptor beta chains from one sample in a study of T cells in Graves' hyperthyroidism and ophthalmopathy. TCRdb called the multiplex PCR reads again in MiXCR, with one record for every CDR3 protein. The data hold about 400,000 distinct CDR3 sequences, with roughly 13% observed a single time. The sample taken for sequencing was blood. The receptors come from a man aged 50 or older with Graves' ophthalmopathy. CDR3s include the opening cysteine and the closing phenylalanine or tryptophan. Fields, in order: CDR3 protein, V gene, J gene, CDR3 length.

cdr3_aa: CASSQDSGTVQETQDF
v_call: TRBV4-1
j_call: TRBJ2-5
cdr3_length: 16

cdr3_aa: CASSLPLGGYTF
v_call: TRBV12-3/TRBV12-4
j_call: TRBJ1-2
cdr3_length: 12

cdr3_aa: CASSSQAASTEAFF
v_call: TRBV27
j_call: TRBJ1-1
cdr3_length: 14

cdr3_aa: CASSLLVLAGQYYNEQFF
v_call: TRBV28
j_call: TRBJ2-1
cdr3_length: 18

cdr3_aa: CASSAVGTSDEQYF
v_call: TRBV9
j_call: TRBJ2-7
cdr3_length: 14

cdr3_aa: CSVVWGAGNTIYF
v_call: TRBV29-1
j_call: TRBJ1-3
cdr3_length: 13

cdr3_aa: CASRPPGQGTYEQYF
v_call: TRBV5-1
j_call: TRBJ2-7
cdr3_length: 15

cdr3_aa: CASSQDGTQETQYF
v_call: TRBV4-1
j_call: TRBJ2-5
cdr3_length: 14

cdr3_aa: CASSQIRQGAGELFF
v_call: TRBV3-1
j_call: TRBJ2-2
cdr3_length: 15

cdr3_aa: CASSEEAGLMRETQYF
v_call: TRBV2
j_call: TRBJ2-5
cdr3_length: 16

cdr3_aa: CATSDSLSGEQYF
v_call: TRBV24-1
j_call: TRBJ2-7
cdr3_length: 13

cdr3_aa: CASSQTLAGGRYEQYF
v_call: TRBV6-1
j_call: TRBJ2-7
cdr3_length: 16

cdr3_aa: CASSNQREWLYNEQFF
v_call: TRBV28
j_call: TRBJ2-1
cdr3_length: 16

cdr3_aa: CASSPPSGGTDTQYF
v_call: TRBV12-3/TRBV12-4
j_call: TRBJ2-3
cdr3_length: 15

cdr3_aa: CASSLEGLFSPLHF
v_call: TRBV5-1
j_call: TRBJ1-6
cdr3_length: 14

cdr3_aa: CASSGLDEKLFF
v_call: TRBV6-1
j_call: TRBJ1-4
cdr3_length: 12

cdr3_aa: CSARTSGKSSYNEQFF
v_call: TRBV20-1
j_call: TRBJ2-1
cdr3_length: 16

cdr3_aa: CAWSPRTYLAGELFF
v_call: TRBV30
j_call: TRBJ2-2
cdr3_length: 15

cdr3_aa: CASATGSSYEQYF
v_call: TRBV12-5
j_call: TRBJ2-7
cdr3_length: 13

cdr3_aa: CASSPVMGGVQPQHF
v_call: TRBV28
j_call: TRBJ1-5
cdr3_length: 15

cdr3_aa: CASSPDNYEQYF
v_call: TRBV7-9
j_call: TRBJ2-7
cdr3_length: 12

cdr3_aa: CASKESVLNGYTF
v_call: TRBV19
j_call: TRBJ1-2
cdr3_length: 13

cdr3_aa: CASRVTSRAYEQYF
v_call: TRBV6-1
j_call: TRBJ2-7
cdr3_length: 14

cdr3_aa: CASSFLGGGPSYEQYF
v_call: TRBV4-1
j_call: TRBJ2-7
cdr3_length: 16

cdr3_aa: CASSSLAGGQYEQYF
v_call: TRBV11-2
j_call: TRBJ2-7
cdr3_length: 15

cdr3_aa: CASSDSRDRRTGELFF
v_call: TRBV19
j_call: TRBJ2-2
cdr3_length: 16

cdr3_aa: CAWSVISKTQYF
v_call: TRBV30
j_call: TRBJ2-5
cdr3_length: 12

cdr3_aa: CASSTTRGAGEQYF
v_call: TRBV19
j_call: TRBJ2-7
cdr3_length: 14

cdr3_aa: CASSIEIARGNQPQHF
v_call: TRBV19
j_call: TRBJ1-5
cdr3_length: 16

cdr3_aa: CASSQDTGSQYF
v_call: TRBV5-1
j_call: TRBJ2-5
cdr3_length: 12

cdr3_aa: CAISDSLNTEAFF
v_call: TRBV10-3
j_call: TRBJ1-1
cdr3_length: 13

cdr3_aa: CASSLETLASYEQYF
v_call: TRBV5-1
j_call: TRBJ2-7
cdr3_length: 15

cdr3_aa: CASSPSGLAGGTDTQYF
v_call: TRBV11-2
j_call: TRBJ2-3
cdr3_length: 17

cdr3_aa: CSARVGTRGNEQFF
v_call: TRBV20-1
j_call: TRBJ2-1
cdr3_length: 14

cdr3_aa: CASEETPNTEAFF
v_call: TRBV2
j_call: TRBJ1-1
cdr3_length: 13

cdr3_aa: CASSIIGNTEAFF
v_call: TRBV19
j_call: TRBJ1-1
cdr3_length: 13

cdr3_aa: CASSLEYRQGEQYF
v_call: TRBV5-1
j_call: TRBJ2-7
cdr3_length: 14

cdr3_aa: CAWTDAGGYTF
v_call: TRBV30
j_call: TRBJ1-2
cdr3_length: 11

cdr3_aa: CAYKPGRTEAFF
v_call: TRBV30
j_call: TRBJ1-1
cdr3_length: 12